The 22 T cell receptor beta chains listed next were all sequenced from one sample in a study of cytomegalovirus exposure and HLA in healthy donors. The table came from immunoSEQ multiplex PCR; TCRdb's copy has only in-frame clones and leaves some out. The sample lists some 150,000 clones, about 86% seen once, with approximately 7.5% in the top ten. The sequencing sample was made of PBMCs. The receptors shown here come from a woman younger than 30 in good health and CMV-seropositive.

The V and J genes are TRBV15 and TRBJ2-1, with TRBD2 matching over 9 bases. The CDR3 totals 14 residues. Trimming at V came to 3 bases and at J to 5 bases, leaving 2 bases not matched to a gene. Germline CDR1 LNHNV, CDR2 YYDKDF (reference sequence). As DNA, the CDR3 is TGTGCCACCAGCAGCCCTAGCGGGAACAATGAGCAGTTCTTC. Protein: CATSSPSGNNEQFF.

This chain links TRBV29-1 with TRBJ1-1; 8 nucleotides align to TRBD1. The CDR3 covers 12 residues. Trimming took 8 bases from V and 4 from J; bases not matched to a gene: 6. Germline V gene lookup returns CDR1 SQVTM and CDR2 ANQGSEA. The CDR3 loop reads CSTVTGGTEAFF. CDR3 in DNA: TGCAGCACTGTCACAGGGGGCACTGAAGCTTTCTTT.

The chain links TRBV19 to TRBJ2-2, with D tentatively TRBD2 (6 bases). Trimming cost V 1 base and J 3 bases, with 15 bases left between them. Per germline, CDR1 LNHDA and CDR2 SQIVND (reference sequence). This CDR3 region has 17 residues. The CDR3 nucleotides read TGTGCCAGTAGTATAGTGGTCGGGAGTTGGGACACCGGGGAGCTGTTTTTT. Amino acids: CASSIVVGSWDTGELFF.

This clone was observed a single time. The chain recombines TRBV5-4 with TRBJ2-2, with TRBD1 as a possible D gene (5 bases). Trimming removed 7 bases from V and 2 bases from J, with 18 bases in between. This CDR3 region has 16 residues. The germline V gene encodes CDR1 SGHNT and CDR2 YYREEE (reference sequence). The DNA of the CDR3 is TGTGCCAGCCGCCCTTATTGGCAGGGAAACACCGGGGAGCTGTTTTTT. This sequence encodes CASRPYWQGNTGELFF.

The genes are TRBV11-3 and TRBJ1-1; D is unclear. V was cut by 4 bases and J by 5 bases, with 11 bases left in between. Looked up from germline, CDR1 is SGHNT and CDR2 is YENEEA. The CDR3 extends over 13 amino acids. The CDR3 DNA is TGTGCCAGCAGCTCCCGGGGAACGACTGAAGCTTTCTTT. Amino acid sequence: CASSSRGTTEAFF. The whole variable domain, filled in from reference TRBV11-3 and TRBJ1-1, reads EAGVVQSPRYKIIEKKQPVAFWCNPISGHNTLYWYLQNLGQGPELLIRYENEEAVDDSQLPKDRFSAERLKGVDSTLKIQPAELGDSAVYLCASSSRGTTEAFFGQGTRLTVV.

The V gene is TRBV19, the J gene TRBJ2-7, with TRBD1 matching 10 bases. The CDR3 consists of 15 residues. From germline, CDR1 is LNHDA and CDR2 SQIVND (reference sequence). V trimming: 4 bases; J trimming: 5 bases; junction bases outside the gene matches: 8. The CDR3 coding sequence is TGTGCCAGTAGTAACCCTCGCGGACAGGGGGACGAGCAGTACTTC. It codes for CASSNPRGQGDEQYF. Variable domain in full (rest from reference TRBV19 and TRBJ2-7): DGGITQSPKYLFRKEGQNVTLSCEQNLNHDAMYWYRQDPGQGLRLIYYSQIVNDFQKGDIAEGYSVSREKKESFPLTVTSAQKNPTAFYLCASSNPRGQGDEQYFGPGTRLTVT.

This clone was observed a handful of times. The rearrangement joins TRBV6-1 to TRBJ2-1, with D perhaps matching TRBD2 (5 bases). Germline V gene data show CDR1 as MNHNS and CDR2 as SASEGT. The CDR3 totals 16 residues. V gave up 4 bases and J gave up 7 bases, with 20 bases separating them. CDR3 in DNA: TGTGCCAGCAGTGGAGGCGGCGGGTGGGTGGGAAATGAGCAGTTCTTC. Its translation is CASSGGGGWVGNEQFF.

CDR3 protein: CASSRGTGGNIQYF. CDR3 DNA: TGTGCCAGTAGTAGAGGGACAGGGGGAAACATTCAGTACTTC. The V and J genes are TRBV19 and TRBJ2-4, with TRBD1 identical over 11 bases. This CDR3 has 14 residues. Looked up from germline, CDR1 is LNHDA and CDR2 is SQIVND (reference sequence). V dropped 4 bases and J dropped 6; count of bases not matched to a gene: 2.

The rearrangement uses TRBV11-1 and TRBJ2-7; unclear D gene. The V gene lost 5 bases and the J gene lost 4 bases, with 9 bases spanning the gap. The germline gives CDR1 SGHAT, CDR2 FQDESV (reference sequence). CDR3 length equals 12 residues. CDR3 amino acids: CASSADLYEQYF. The CDR3, as DNA: TGTGCCAGCAGCGCAGACTTGTACGAGCAGTACTTC. The full variable domain, completed using reference TRBV11-1 and TRBJ2-7, is EAEVAQSPRYKITEKSQAVAFWCDPISGHATLYWYRQILGQGPELLVQFQDESVVDDSQLPKDRFSAERLKGVDSTLKIQPAELGDSAMYLCASSADLYEQYFGPGTRLTVT.

The chain uses TRBV4-2 and TRBJ1-5; 9 nucleotides line up with TRBD1. The germline CDR1 and CDR2 sequences are LGHNA and YNFKEQ. The CDR3 has 16 residues. The V gene end was trimmed by 1 base and the J gene end by 4 bases; junction bases not matched to a gene: 5. The CDR3 coding sequence is TGTGCCAGCAGCCAAGTTTCCGGGACAGGGAATCAGCCCCAGCATTTT. It is translated as CASSQVSGTGNQPQHF.

The chain is built from TRBV6-1 and TRBJ2-7, with D possibly being TRBD2 (6 bases). This CDR3 is built from 12 residues. V gave up 8 bases and J gave up 2 bases, with 10 bases separating them. CDR1 is MNHNS, CDR2 SASEGT, per germline. The CDR3 is CASWTKTYEQYF. DNA of the CDR3: TGTGCCAGCTGGACTAAAACCTACGAGCAGTACTTC.

There are a few counts of this clone. The rearrangement links TRBV18 to TRBJ1-6; no clear D gene. The germline V gene encodes CDR1 KGHSH and CDR2 LQKENI. The CDR3 spans 12 residues. Between the trimmed V and J ends, which lost 6 bases and 9 bases, there was a span of 9 bases. CDR3 in amino acids: CASSFPGSPLHF. The CDR3 nucleotides read TGTGCCAGCTCCTTCCCAGGTTCACCCCTCCACTTT.

CDR3 sequence: CASSLVGRSSYEQYF. The CDR3 bases are TGTGCCAGCAGCTTGGTTGGTAGAAGCTCCTACGAGCAGTACTTC. The V call is TRBV5-4, the J call TRBJ2-7, with no clear D. The germline V gene has CDR1 SGHNT and CDR2 YYREEE (reference sequence). The CDR3 totals 15 residues. Trimming shortened V by 0 bases and J by 0 bases, and 10 bases separated the two germline ends. Combining the CDR3 with reference TRBV5-4 and TRBJ2-7 gives the whole variable domain ETGVTQSPTHLIKTRGQQVTLRCSSQSGHNTVSWYQQALGQGPQFIFQYYREEENGRGNFPPRFSGLQFPNYSSELNVNALELDDSALYLCASSLVGRSSYEQYFGPGTRLTVT.

The chain employs TRBV5-6 and TRBJ2-5; 12 bases align to TRBD2. Germline CDR1 is SGHDT and CDR2 is YYEEEE. Trimming cost V 1 base and J 5 bases; bases outside gene matches: 15. The CDR3 is 19 residues long. The CDR3 sequence: CASSLSLLAGGAMRETQYF. As DNA, the CDR3 is TGTGCCAGCAGCTTGTCGTTGCTAGCGGGAGGGGCGATGCGCGAGACCCAGTACTTC.

This chain joins TRBV11-2 and TRBJ1-1; D uncertain. The CDR3 extends over 15 amino acids. The V end was cut by 4 bases, the J end by 3 bases, with 15 bases between. Germline V gene sequence: CDR1 SGHAT, CDR2 FQNNGV. CDR3 in amino acids: CASSSPVAQDTEAFF. The CDR3 DNA reads as TGTGCCAGCAGCTCCCCCGTGGCTCAGGACACTGAAGCTTTCTTT.

The chain links TRBV2 to TRBJ1-4; 8 bases fit TRBD1. With V trimmed by 5 bases and J by 6 bases, 5 bases remained unmatched. In germline, CDR1 is SNHLY, CDR2 FYNNEI. CDR3 length equals 14 residues. The CDR3 DNA reads as TGTGCCAGCAGTCGACAGGGGTTAGATGAAAAACTGTTTTTT. Its translation is CASSRQGLDEKLFF. The whole variable domain, filled in from reference TRBV2 and TRBJ1-4, reads EPEVTQTPSHQVTQMGQEVILRCVPISNHLYFYWYRQILGQKVEFLVSFYNNEISEKSEIFDDQFSVERPDGSNFTLKIRSTKLEDSAMYFCASSRQGLDEKLFFGSGTQLSVL.

The genes are TRBV27 and TRBJ1-2; 8 nucleotides line up with TRBD1. The germline V gene has CDR1 MNHEY and CDR2 SMNVEV (reference sequence). V was pared by 5 bases and J by 0 bases, with 14 bases of the junction left unmatched. The CDR3 is 18 residues long. CDR3 DNA: TGTGCCAGCAGTCAAATACAGGGGGGCGCCTCAGCTAACTATGGCTACACCTTC. Amino acids: CASSQIQGGASANYGYTF.

The CDR3 DNA is TGTGCCATCCACGACATCTATGGCTACACCTTC. Translating it yields CAIHDIYGYTF. This chain joins TRBV10-3 and TRBJ1-2; D is undetermined. Trimming left V 8 bases short and J 4 bases short, with 8 bases between. CDR1 and CDR2 (germline): ENHRY, SYGVKD. CDR3 length equals 11 residues.

V usage is TRBV7-2 and J usage is TRBJ2-2; D might be TRBD1 (6 bases). V was clipped by 5 bases and J by 7 bases, with 11 bases between them. This CDR3 is 13 amino acids long. In germline, CDR1 is SGHTA, CDR2 FQGNSA. The DNA for the CDR3 is TGTGCCAGCAGCCCTACAGGGCTCGGGGAGCTGTTTTTT. It yields the protein CASSPTGLGELFF. Full variable domain (missing parts from reference TRBV7-2 and TRBJ2-2): GAGVSQSPSNKVTEKGKDVELRCDPISGHTALYWYRQSLGQGLEFLIYFQGNSAPDKSGLPSDRFSAERTGGSVSTLTIQRTQQEDSAVYLCASSPTGLGELFFGEGSRLTVL.

This clone was seen more than once but under ten times. CDR3 coding DNA: TGCGCCAGCAGCCCCCGTCAGTCCTATGGCTACACCTTC. Protein product: CASSPRQSYGYTF. The rearrangement links TRBV4-3 to TRBJ1-2; D call uncertain. V lost 4 bases to trimming and J lost 4 bases, with 10 bases between them. The length of the CDR3 is 13 residues. Germline CDR1 reads LGHNA; CDR2 reads YSLEER.

This chain uses TRBV28 with TRBJ1-1; D not resolved. The germline V and J ends were trimmed by 10 bases and 1 base, with 16 bases remaining between them. There are 14 residues in the CDR3. CDR1 MDHEN and CDR2 SYDVKM come from the germline V gene. CDR3 residues: CATQKLQRNTEAFF. The DNA of the CDR3 is TGTGCCACCCAGAAATTACAGAGGAACACTGAAGCTTTCTTT.

This clone was seen only once. V gene TRBV28 combines with J gene TRBJ1-2; D remains unclear. CDR1 MDHEN and CDR2 SYDVKM come from the germline V gene. The CDR3 has 12 residues. The V gene lost 4 bases and the J gene lost 3 bases, with 6 bases spanning the gap. The CDR3 reads CASSSLYYGYTF. DNA of the CDR3: TGTGCCAGCAGTTCCCTATACTATGGCTACACCTTC.